Sequencing of this T cell receptor beta chain was carried out in a study of T cell repertoires in cytomegalovirus infection. Study-wide context: Indications of both CMV infection and matching HLA type were provided by public TCR beta signatures. General study findings and limits: Summed frequency of public TCR beta families distinguished CMV carriers with the relevant HLA. Across the ex vivo response, the dominant clonotypes were HLA-C-restricted CMV-specific TCR beta clonotypes.

The sample holds many counts of this clonotype. What it binds is not known. MiXCR, applied by TCRdb to the reads, yields one record per CDR3 protein. This sample has 150,000 to 200,000 distinct CDR3 sequences, with over 25% found just once. V was shortened by 5 bases and J by 5 bases, with 16 bases between the two germline ends. The CDR3 has 16 residues. Germline values: CDR1 SGHTA, CDR2 FQGNSA. Material: PBMCs. This receptor was identified in a human donor in good health (CMV status not recorded). Some clones in this sample may be carry-over from other donors' samples. The J gene is TRBJ1-6, the V gene TRBV7-2, with D perhaps TRBD1 (6 bases). Here the CDR3 reads CASSLRGPQNNSPLHF. CDR3 in DNA: TGTGCCAGCAGCCTACGGGGGCCCCAAAATAATTCACCCCTCCACTTT.